These 5 T cell receptor beta chains were all obtained from the same sample, sequenced in a study of blood T cells in healthy people across ages. A sample-barcoded 5' primer and a J-beta primer mix were used in a second PCR of roughly 7 to 11 cycles. TCRdb reprocessed the 5' RACE reads with MiXCR, giving one entry per CDR3 protein. The sample yields about 290,000 distinct CDR3 sequences, 25% to 30% seen once. Sequencing was carried out using blood. The receptors come from a woman in her 70s in good health.

The gene calls are TRBV15 and TRBJ2-7, with TRBD2 matching 8 bases. Germline values: CDR1 LNHNV, CDR2 YYDKDF (reference sequence). V trimming: 3 bases; J trimming: 3 bases; junction bases outside the gene matches: 1. There are 13 residues in the CDR3. This CDR3 is CATSSGTSYEQYF. CDR3 nucleotides: TGTGCCACCAGCAGTGGGACTAGCTACGAGCAGTACTTC. The full variable domain, its missing parts supplied by reference TRBV15 and TRBJ2-7, is DAMVIQNPRYQVTQFGKPVTLSCSQTLNHNVMYWYQQKSSQAPKLLFHYYDKDFNNEADTPDNFQSRRPNTSFCFLDIRSPGLGDTAMYLCATSSGTSYEQYFGPGTRLTVT.

This chain connects TRBV7-8 to TRBJ1-2; a weak D match, TRBD1 (5 bases). The ends were cut back, 6 bases at V and 8 bases at J, with 16 bases in the middle. Germline V gene data show CDR1 as SGHVS and CDR2 as FQNEAQ. This CDR3 has 13 amino acids. CDR3 sequence reads: CASSQRGMGGYTF. CDR3 sequence (DNA): TGTGCCAGCAGTCAGCGGGGGATGGGCGGCTACACCTTC.

The chain couples TRBV29-1 to TRBJ2-1, with D possibly TRBD1 on 5 matching bases. There are 14 residues in the CDR3. Looked up from germline, CDR1 is SQVTM and CDR2 is ANQGSEA. The V gene lost 3 bases and the J gene lost 0 bases, with 9 bases spanning the gap. The CDR3 region has the DNA TGCAGCGTTGATCAGGGCTACTCCTACAATGAGCAGTTCTTC. It translates to CSVDQGYSYNEQFF.

The rearrangement links TRBV6-1 to TRBJ1-1; D is uncertain. The CDR3 totals 16 residues. V lost 2 bases to trimming and J lost 1 base, with 14 bases between them. Germline V gene sequence: CDR1 MNHNS, CDR2 SASEGT. The CDR3: CASSERGRQPNTEAFF. CDR3 nucleotide sequence: TGTGCCAGCAGTGAAAGAGGTAGGCAGCCGAACACTGAAGCTTTCTTT.

The chain is built from TRBV4-1 and TRBJ2-4; D is perhaps TRBD1 or TRBD2 (5 bases each). The CDR3 has 15 amino acids. CDR1 and CDR2 (germline): MGHRA, YSYEKL. The V gene lost 2 bases and the J gene lost 8 bases, with 16 bases spanning the gap. CDR3 nucleotides: TGCGCCAGCAGCCAAACGGGACGGGGTGAGGACATTCAGTACTTC. Amino acid sequence: CASSQTGRGEDIQYF.